This T cell receptor (beta chain) was identified in a study of blood T cell repertoires in COVID-19. Across the study: Sites in the United States, Italy and Spain provided acute and convalescent COVID-19 samples. In each case, the material was cDNA or gDNA derived from T cells, B-cell-depleted T cells, or PBMCs.

Authors' processing steps: Amplification from reference gene primers served as the basis for estimated nucleated cell counts. Only in-frame clones appear in the TCRdb table, and some are missing; sequencing was by immunoSEQ multiplex PCR. Clonal size and the V and J genes are those of that table, whereas D and trimming came from the DNA. Among fewer than 350,000 clones, about 88% were seen once, and the ten largest hold around 14%. Patients in Seattle were enrolled during active infection, then followed longitudinally. Sequences were obtained from peripheral blood. The TCR comes from a woman aged 70-85 years with COVID-19, enrolled during active disease.

The CDR3 region has the DNA TGTGCCAGTAGTGCCCACAGGGACGGGGAGCTGTTTTTT. Amino acid sequence: CASSAHRDGELFF. The chain links TRBV19 to TRBJ2-2; TRBD1 is a possible D gene (6 bases). This CDR3 comprises 13 residues. The V end was cut by 5 bases, the J end by 7 bases, with 11 bases between. From germline, CDR1 is LNHDA and CDR2 SQIVND (reference sequence).